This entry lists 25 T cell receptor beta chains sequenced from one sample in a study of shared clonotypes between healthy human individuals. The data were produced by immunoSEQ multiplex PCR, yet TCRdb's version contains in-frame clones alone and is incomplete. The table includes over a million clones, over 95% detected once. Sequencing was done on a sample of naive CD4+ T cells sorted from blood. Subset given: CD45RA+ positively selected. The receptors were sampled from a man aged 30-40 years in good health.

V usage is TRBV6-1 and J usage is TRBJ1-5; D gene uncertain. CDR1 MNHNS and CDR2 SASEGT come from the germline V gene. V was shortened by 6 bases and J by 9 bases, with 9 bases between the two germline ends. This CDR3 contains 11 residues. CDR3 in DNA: TGTGCCAGCAGCCGGGAGAGGCCCCAGCATTTT. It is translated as CASSRERPQHF.

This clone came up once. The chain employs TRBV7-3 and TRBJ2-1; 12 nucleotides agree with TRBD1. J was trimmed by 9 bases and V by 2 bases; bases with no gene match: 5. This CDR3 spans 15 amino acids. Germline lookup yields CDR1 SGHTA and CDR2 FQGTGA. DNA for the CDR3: TGTGCCAGCAGCTTAGGGACAGGGGGCCGTATTGAGCAGTTCTTC. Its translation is CASSLGTGGRIEQFF.

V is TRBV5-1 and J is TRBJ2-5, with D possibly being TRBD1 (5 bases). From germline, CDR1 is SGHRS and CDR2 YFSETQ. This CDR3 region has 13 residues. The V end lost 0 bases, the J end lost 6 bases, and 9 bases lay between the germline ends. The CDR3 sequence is CASSLAGSQTQYF. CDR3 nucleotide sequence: TGCGCCAGCAGCTTGGCAGGGTCGCAGACCCAGTACTTC.

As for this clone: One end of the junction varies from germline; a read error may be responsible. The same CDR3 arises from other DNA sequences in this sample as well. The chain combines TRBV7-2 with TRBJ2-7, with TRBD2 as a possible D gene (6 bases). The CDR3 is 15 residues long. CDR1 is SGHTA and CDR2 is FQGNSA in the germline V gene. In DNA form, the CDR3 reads TGTGCCAGCAGCTTAGAGGTTGTGCGGGGATACGAGCAGTATTTC. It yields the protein CASSLEVVRGYEQYF.

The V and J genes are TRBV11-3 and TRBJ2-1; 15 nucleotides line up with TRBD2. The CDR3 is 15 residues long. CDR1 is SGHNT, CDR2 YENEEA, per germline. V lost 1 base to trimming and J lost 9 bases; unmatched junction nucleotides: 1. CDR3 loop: CASSLGTSGRGEQFF. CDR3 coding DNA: TGTGCCAGCAGCTTAGGGACTAGCGGGAGGGGTGAGCAGTTCTTC. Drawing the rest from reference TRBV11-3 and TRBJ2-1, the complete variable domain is EAGVVQSPRYKIIEKKQPVAFWCNPISGHNTLYWYLQNLGQGPELLIRYENEEAVDDSQLPKDRFSAERLKGVDSTLKIQPAELGDSAVYLCASSLGTSGRGEQFFGPGTRLTVL.

The DNA for the CDR3 is TGTGCCAGCAGCGTTCAGGGGGCCCAAGAGACCCAGTACTTC. Amino acid sequence: CASSVQGAQETQYF. The chain is built from TRBV9 and TRBJ2-5; 8 nucleotides agree with TRBD1. V lost 2 bases, J lost 1 base, and 1 base stayed unmatched. CDR1 is SGDLS, CDR2 YYNGEE, per germline. The CDR3 contains 14 residues.

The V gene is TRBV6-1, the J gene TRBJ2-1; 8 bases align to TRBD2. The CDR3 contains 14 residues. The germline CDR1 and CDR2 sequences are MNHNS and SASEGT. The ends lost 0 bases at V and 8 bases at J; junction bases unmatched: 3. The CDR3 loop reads CASSEAGGGDEQFF. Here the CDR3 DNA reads TGTGCCAGCAGTGAAGCCGGGGGGGGCGATGAGCAGTTCTTC.

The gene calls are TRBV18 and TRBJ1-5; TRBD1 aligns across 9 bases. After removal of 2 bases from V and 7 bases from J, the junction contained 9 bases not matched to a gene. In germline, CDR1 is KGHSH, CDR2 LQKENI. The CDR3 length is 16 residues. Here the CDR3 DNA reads TGTGCCAGCTCACCAAGGGGGGACAGGGTTTCACAGCCCCAGCATTTT. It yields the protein CASSPRGDRVSQPQHF.

This chain's CDR3 is CASSHPRGSSYEQYF. Written as DNA, the CDR3 is TGTGCCAGCAGCCATCCCCGGGGGAGCTCCTACGAGCAGTACTTC. This chain joins TRBV5-8 and TRBJ2-7, with D tentatively TRBD2 (6 bases). CDR3 length equals 15 residues. Germline V lookup: CDR1 SGHTS, CDR2 YDEGEE. V was cut by 4 bases and J by 0 bases, with 14 bases left in between.

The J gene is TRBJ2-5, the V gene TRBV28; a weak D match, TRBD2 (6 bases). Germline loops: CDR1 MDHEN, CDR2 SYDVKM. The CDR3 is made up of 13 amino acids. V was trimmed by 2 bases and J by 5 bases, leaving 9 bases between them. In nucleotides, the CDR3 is TGTGCCAGCAGTTTACGGCTAGCGGAGACCCAGTACTTC. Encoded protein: CASSLRLAETQYF. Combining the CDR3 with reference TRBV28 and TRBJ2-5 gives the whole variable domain DVKVTQSSRYLVKRTGEKVFLECVQDMDHENMFWYRQDPGLGLRLIYFSYDVKMKEKGDIPEGYSVSREKKERFSLILESASTNQTSMYLCASSLRLAETQYFGPGTRLLVL.

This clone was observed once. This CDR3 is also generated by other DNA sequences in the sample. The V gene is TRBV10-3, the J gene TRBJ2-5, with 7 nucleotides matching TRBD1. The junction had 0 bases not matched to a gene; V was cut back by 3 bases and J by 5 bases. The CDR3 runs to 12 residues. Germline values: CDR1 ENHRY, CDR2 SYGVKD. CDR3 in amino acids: CAISEQGETQYF. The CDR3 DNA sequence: TGTGCCATCAGTGAACAGGGGGAGACCCAGTACTTC.

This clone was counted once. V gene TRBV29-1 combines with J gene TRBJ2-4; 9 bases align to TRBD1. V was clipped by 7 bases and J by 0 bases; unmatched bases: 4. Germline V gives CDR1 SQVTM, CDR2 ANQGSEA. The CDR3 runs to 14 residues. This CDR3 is CSAQGALAKNIQYF. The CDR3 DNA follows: TGCAGCGCACAGGGGGCGCTAGCCAAAAACATTCAGTACTTC.

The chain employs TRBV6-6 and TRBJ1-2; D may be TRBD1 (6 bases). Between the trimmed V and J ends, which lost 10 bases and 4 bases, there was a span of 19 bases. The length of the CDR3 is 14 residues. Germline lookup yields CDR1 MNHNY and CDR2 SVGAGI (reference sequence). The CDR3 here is CATMRGRGIYGYTF. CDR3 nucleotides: TGTGCCACCATGCGGGGGCGCGGGATCTATGGCTACACCTTC.

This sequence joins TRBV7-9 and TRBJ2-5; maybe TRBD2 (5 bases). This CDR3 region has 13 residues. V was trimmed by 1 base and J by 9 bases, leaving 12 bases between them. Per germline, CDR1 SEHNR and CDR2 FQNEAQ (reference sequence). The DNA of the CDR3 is TGTGCCAGCAGCTTAGACGGCGCCGGGGCCCAGTACTTC. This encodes CASSLDGAGAQYF.

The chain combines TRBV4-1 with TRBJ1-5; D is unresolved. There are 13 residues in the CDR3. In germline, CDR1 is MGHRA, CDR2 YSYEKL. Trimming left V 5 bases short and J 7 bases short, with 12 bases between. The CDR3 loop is CASSVTGRQPQHF. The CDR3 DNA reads TGCGCCAGCAGCGTAACCGGGCGGCAGCCCCAGCATTTT.

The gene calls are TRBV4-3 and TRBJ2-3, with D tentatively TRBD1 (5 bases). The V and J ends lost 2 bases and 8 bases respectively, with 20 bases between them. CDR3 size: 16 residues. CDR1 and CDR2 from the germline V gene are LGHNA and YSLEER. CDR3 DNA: TGCGCCAGCAGCCAAATAGTTACAGGTGGATCGTCTACGCAGTATTTT. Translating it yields CASSQIVTGGSSTQYF.

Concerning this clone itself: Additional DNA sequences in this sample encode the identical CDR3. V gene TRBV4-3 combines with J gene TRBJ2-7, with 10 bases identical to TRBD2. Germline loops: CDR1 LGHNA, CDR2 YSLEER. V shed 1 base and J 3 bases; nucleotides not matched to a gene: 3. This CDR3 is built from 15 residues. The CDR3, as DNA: TGCGCCAGCAGCCAAGGGCCTAGCGGGAGCTACGAGCAGTACTTC. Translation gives CASSQGPSGSYEQYF.

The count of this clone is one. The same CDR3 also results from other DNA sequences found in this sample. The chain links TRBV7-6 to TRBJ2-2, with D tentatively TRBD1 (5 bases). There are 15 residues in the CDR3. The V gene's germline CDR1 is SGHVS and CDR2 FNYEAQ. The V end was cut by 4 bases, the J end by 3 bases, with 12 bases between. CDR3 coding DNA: TGTGCCAGCAGCTCAGGCCAGGGTTACACCGGGGAGCTGTTTTTT. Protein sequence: CASSSGQGYTGELFF.

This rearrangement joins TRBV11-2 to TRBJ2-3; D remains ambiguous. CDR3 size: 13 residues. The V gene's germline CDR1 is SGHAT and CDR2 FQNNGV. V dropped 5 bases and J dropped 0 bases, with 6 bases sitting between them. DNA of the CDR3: TGTGCCAGCAGCACCACGAGCACAGATACGCAGTATTTT. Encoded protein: CASSTTSTDTQYF.

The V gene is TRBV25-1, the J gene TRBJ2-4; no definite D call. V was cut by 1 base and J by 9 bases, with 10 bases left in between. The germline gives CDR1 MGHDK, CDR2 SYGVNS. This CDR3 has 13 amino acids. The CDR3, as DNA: TGTGCCAGCAGTGAATCGGTCGGCCGCATTCAGTACTTC. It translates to CASSESVGRIQYF.

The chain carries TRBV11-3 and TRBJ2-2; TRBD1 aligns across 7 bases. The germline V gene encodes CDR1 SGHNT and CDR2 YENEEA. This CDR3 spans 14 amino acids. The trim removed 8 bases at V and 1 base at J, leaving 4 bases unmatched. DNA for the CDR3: TGTGCCAGCGGCAGGACAGGGAACACCGGGGAGCTGTTTTTT. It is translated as CASGRTGNTGELFF.

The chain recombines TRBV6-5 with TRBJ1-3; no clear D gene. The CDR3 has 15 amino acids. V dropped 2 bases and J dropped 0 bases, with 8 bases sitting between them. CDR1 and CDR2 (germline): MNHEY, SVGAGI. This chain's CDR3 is CASSYGRLSGNTIYF. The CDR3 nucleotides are TGTGCCAGCAGTTACGGGCGCCTCTCTGGAAACACCATATATTTT.

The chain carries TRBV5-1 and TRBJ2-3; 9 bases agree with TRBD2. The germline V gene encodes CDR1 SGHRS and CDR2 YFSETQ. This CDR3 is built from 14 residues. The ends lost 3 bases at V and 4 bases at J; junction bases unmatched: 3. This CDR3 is CASSSGGRADTQYF. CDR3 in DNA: TGCGCCAGCAGCTCTGGCGGGAGGGCAGATACGCAGTATTTT. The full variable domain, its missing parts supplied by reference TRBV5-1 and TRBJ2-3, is KAGVTQTPRYLIKTRGQQVTLSCSPISGHRSVSWYQQTPGQGLQFLFEYFSETQRNKGNFPGRFSGRQFSNSRSEMNVSTLELGDSALYLCASSSGGRADTQYFGPGTRLTVL.

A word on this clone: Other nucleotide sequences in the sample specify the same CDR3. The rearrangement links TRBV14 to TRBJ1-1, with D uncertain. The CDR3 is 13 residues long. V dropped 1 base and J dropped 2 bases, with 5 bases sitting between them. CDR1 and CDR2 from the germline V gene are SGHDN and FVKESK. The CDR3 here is CASSQGVNTEAFF. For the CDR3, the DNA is TGTGCCAGCAGCCAAGGTGTTAACACTGAAGCTTTCTTT.

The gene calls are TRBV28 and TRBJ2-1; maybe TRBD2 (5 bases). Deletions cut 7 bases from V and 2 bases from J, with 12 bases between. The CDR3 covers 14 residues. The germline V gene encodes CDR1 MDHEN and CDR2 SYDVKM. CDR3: CASTRPSPYNEQFF. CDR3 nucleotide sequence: TGTGCCAGCACCCGACCTAGCCCCTACAATGAGCAGTTCTTC.